Below, 27 T cell receptor beta chains from the same sample are listed, as sequenced in a study of T cells in localized non-small cell lung cancer. Profiling relied on immunoSEQ multiplex PCR, and the TCRdb table lists in-frame clones only, not all of them. The data show tens of thousands of clones, about 88% seen once. The sequences come from peripheral blood, collected before any cancer treatment. These receptors came from a woman aged 40-69 years with stage I squamous cell lung carcinoma.

The chain has TRBV7-9 and TRBJ1-4; D remains unclear. The CDR3 has 16 residues. CDR1 is SEHNR and CDR2 is FQNEAQ in the germline V gene (reference sequence). The V and J ends lost 5 bases and 0 bases respectively, with 13 bases between them. Written as DNA, the CDR3 is TGTGCCAGCAGCCTCATCACAATAGCAACTAATGAAAAACTGTTTTTT. Amino acid sequence: CASSLITIATNEKLFF.

This clone was seen once. The rearrangement uses TRBV30 and TRBJ1-2, with D tentatively TRBD1 (6 bases). The germline V gene has CDR1 GTSNPN and CDR2 SVGIG (reference sequence). CDR3 size: 12 residues. Deletions cut 4 bases from V and 7 bases from J, with 13 bases between. The DNA for the CDR3 is TGTGCCTGGACTCGGGGGGCAGGTGGCTACACCTTC. It yields the protein CAWTRGAGGYTF.

This clone was counted a few times. CDR3 bases: TGTGCCAGCAGTGCGGGACAGAACAATCAGCCCCAGCATTTT. This gives the protein CASSAGQNNQPQHF. The chain couples TRBV6-6 to TRBJ1-5; 7 bases align to TRBD1. The CDR3 is made up of 14 amino acids. V shed 5 bases and J 3 bases; nucleotides not matched to a gene: 4. Germline assignment: CDR1 MNHNY and CDR2 SVGAGI (reference sequence).

The V and J genes are TRBV21-1 and TRBJ2-7; no DNA check was done on the table's D call, TRBD2. TRBV21-1 is listed as a pseudogene. This CDR3 has 17 amino acids. CDR3 in amino acids: CASTWTSGGLSSYEQYF. The CDR3 coding sequence is TGTGCCAGCACCTGGACTAGCGGGGGCCTGAGCTCCTACGAGCAGTACTTC.

The chain joins TRBV10-3 to TRBJ1-6, with unresolved D. Germline assignment: CDR1 ENHRY and CDR2 SYGVKD. V was shortened by 2 bases and J by 5 bases, with 10 bases between the two germline ends. The CDR3 runs 15 residues. The CDR3: CAISERRHDNSPLHF. For the CDR3, the DNA is TGTGCCATCAGTGAGAGGAGACATGATAATTCACCCCTCCACTTT.

The count of this clone is one. The chain recombines TRBV19 with TRBJ1-6; a weak D match, TRBD1 (5 bases). The germline gives CDR1 LNHDA, CDR2 SQIVND (reference sequence). The CDR3 spans 16 residues. Trimming removed 3 bases from V and 10 bases from J, with 19 bases in between. The CDR3 nucleotides are TGTGCCAGTAGTATCCTTGGGGGGACCTCGCAATCACCCCTCCACTTT. This codes for CASSILGGTSQSPLHF.

The rearrangement joins TRBV18 to TRBJ1-6, with 8 bases matching TRBD1. V gave up 3 bases and J gave up 7 bases; unmatched junction bases: 5. Per the germline V gene, CDR1 is KGHSH and CDR2 is LQKENI. This CDR3 comprises 15 residues. The CDR3 DNA follows: TGTGCCAGCTCACCGTGGACAGGGATGAATTCACCCCTCCACTTT. Protein: CASSPWTGMNSPLHF.

Notes on this clone: No conserved phenylalanine or tryptophan ends this CDR3, so it is likely a read error. It is unclear where the CDR3 begins or ends on the DNA, so no DNA is shown, and the CDR3 is as TCRdb lists it. The rearrangement links TRBV30 to TRBJ1-2. The germline gives CDR1 GTSNPN, CDR2 SVGIG (reference sequence). The CDR3 sequence runs 12 residues, both termini included. The CDR3 loop is CAWSVGSQRPSH.

This clone is a singleton in its sample. The chain combines TRBV2 with TRBJ1-4; D not certain. V lost 7 bases and J 3 bases, leaving 15 bases between the germline ends. Germline CDR1 is SNHLY and CDR2 is FYNNEI. The CDR3 is 15 amino acids. CDR3 amino acids: CASTLRIGANEKLFF. The DNA of the CDR3 is TGTGCCAGCACCCTCAGGATAGGAGCTAATGAAAAACTGTTTTTT. Combining the CDR3 with reference TRBV2 and TRBJ1-4 gives the whole variable domain EPEVTQTPSHQVTQMGQEVILRCVPISNHLYFYWYRQILGQKVEFLVSFYNNEISEKSEIFDDQFSVERPDGSNFTLKIRSTKLEDSAMYFCASTLRIGANEKLFFGSGTQLSVL.

J is TRBJ1-2 and V is TRBV29-1, with D perhaps TRBD1 (5 bases). This CDR3 is built from 12 residues. Germline CDR1 and CDR2: SQVTM and ANQGSEA. V was shortened by 7 bases and J by 0 bases, with 9 bases between the two germline ends. CDR3 sequence: CSAAQANYGYTF. CDR3 bases: TGCAGCGCCGCACAGGCTAACTATGGCTACACCTTC.

V gene TRBV19 combines with J gene TRBJ1-2, with 9 bases lining up with TRBD1. CDR3 size: 14 residues. Germline V gene sequence: CDR1 LNHDA, CDR2 SQIVND (reference sequence). V was clipped by 6 bases and J by 5 bases; unmatched bases: 7. CDR3: CASSTGQGPYGYTF. CDR3 in DNA: TGTGCCAGTAGCACCGGACAGGGGCCATATGGCTACACCTTC.

The rearrangement joins TRBV2 to TRBJ2-7; no firm D call. V lost 3 bases and J lost 1, with 10 bases in between. The CDR3 is made up of 14 amino acids. CDR1 is SNHLY, CDR2 FYNNEI, per germline. The CDR3, as DNA: TGTGCCAGCAGTGAGAGGTCATTATCCTACGAGCAGTACTTC. Residues: CASSERSLSYEQYF.

This chain links TRBV4-2 with TRBJ1-6; D is uncertain. Germline loops: CDR1 LGHNA, CDR2 YNFKEQ. Trimming removed 0 bases at V and 0 bases at J, with 18 bases between. This CDR3 has 20 residues. The CDR3 protein is CASSQEGISGSSSYNSPLHF. The CDR3 region has the DNA TGTGCCAGCAGCCAAGAAGGGATTTCCGGGAGCAGCTCCTATAATTCACCCCTCCACTTT.

There are a few counts of this clone. The chain couples TRBV28 to TRBJ1-2; D not resolved. The germline V gene encodes CDR1 MDHEN and CDR2 SYDVKM. Trimming shortened V by 7 bases and J by 0 bases, and 6 bases separated the two germline ends. This CDR3 is built from 12 residues. The CDR3 nucleotides read TGTGCCAGCAAGGGAGCTAACTATGGCTACACCTTC. It specifies CASKGANYGYTF.

V usage is TRBV15 and J usage is TRBJ2-1; D perhaps matches TRBD2 (6 bases). This CDR3 comprises 13 residues. Germline V lookup: CDR1 LNHNV, CDR2 YYDKDF (reference sequence). Trimming shortened V by 0 bases and J by 9 bases, and 9 bases separated the two germline ends. DNA for the CDR3: TGTGCCACCAGCAGAGATGGAGGGTTTGAGCAGTTCTTC. Protein product: CATSRDGGFEQFF.

This chain joins TRBV7-9 and TRBJ2-1, with 11 bases identical to TRBD1. This CDR3 has 15 residues. The V and J ends lost 4 bases and 10 bases, in that order; junction bases with no gene match: 9. The V gene's germline CDR1 is SEHNR and CDR2 FQNEAQ (reference sequence). The CDR3 nucleotides read TGTGCCAGCAGCTACGGGACAGGGGGTTTGGAGGAGCAGTTCTTC. The encoded protein is CASSYGTGGLEEQFF.

V and J are TRBV5-6 and TRBJ2-7; either TRBD1 or TRBD2 may supply D (5 bases each). The CDR3 sequence is 12 residues long. Looked up from germline, CDR1 is SGHDT and CDR2 is YYEEEE. The V gene lost 4 bases and the J gene lost 7 bases, with 12 bases spanning the gap. CDR3 in amino acids: CASSQQWGEQYF. In DNA form, the CDR3 reads TGTGCCAGCAGCCAACAATGGGGGGAGCAGTACTTC.

The gene calls are TRBV9 and TRBJ2-2; D gene ambiguous. In germline, CDR1 is SGDLS, CDR2 YYNGEE. V lost 0 bases and J lost 6, with 9 bases in between. The CDR3 is 14 residues long. The CDR3 loop reads CASSVASSSGELFF. The CDR3 region has the DNA TGTGCCAGCAGCGTAGCCTCAAGTTCCGGGGAGCTGTTTTTT.

This chain connects TRBV5-4 to TRBJ2-5; perhaps D is TRBD1 or TRBD2 (5 bases each). The V end lost 4 bases, the J end lost 4 bases, and 11 bases lay between the germline ends. In germline, CDR1 is SGHNT, CDR2 YYREEE (reference sequence). This CDR3 has 13 residues. The CDR3 spells CASSRDLSETQYF. In nucleotides, the CDR3 is TGTGCCAGCAGCCGGGACCTTTCAGAGACCCAGTACTTC.

This clone came up once. The rearrangement links TRBV19 to TRBJ1-2; D might be TRBD1 (6 bases). The germline V gene has CDR1 LNHDA and CDR2 SQIVND (reference sequence). CDR3 length: 15 amino acids. V lost 1 base and J lost 5, with 14 bases in between. The CDR3 spells CASSIAEGVRYGYTF. The CDR3 DNA reads TGTGCCAGTAGTATAGCGGAGGGGGTTCGTTATGGCTACACCTTC.

J is TRBJ1-4 and V is TRBV18, with a tentative D call TRBD1 (6 bases). Trimming took off 6 bases at V and 8 bases at J, with 13 bases between the two ends. The CDR3 has 13 amino acids. The germline V gene has CDR1 KGHSH and CDR2 LQKENI. The CDR3 bases are TGTGCCAGCTCGACACAGGGTAGGGAAAAACTGTTTTTT. Translated: CASSTQGREKLFF.

The chain recombines TRBV5-5 with TRBJ1-4, with D hard to call. V shed 4 bases and J shed 0 bases, with 10 bases lying between them. Germline CDR1 and CDR2: SGHKS and YYEKEE (reference sequence). This CDR3 has 15 amino acids. CDR3 loop: CASSRTLATNEKLFF. CDR3 bases: TGTGCCAGCAGCCGCACCCTCGCAACTAATGAAAAACTGTTTTTT.

This clone was seen more than once but under ten times. This chain joins TRBV18 and TRBJ1-2; 7 bases fit TRBD1. The length of the CDR3 is 14 residues. V shed 6 bases and J 4 bases; nucleotides not matched to a gene: 8. Germline CDR1 reads KGHSH; CDR2 reads LQKENI. Here the CDR3 DNA reads TGTGCCAGCTCGCCCGACAGGGCGGCCTATGGCTACACCTTC. The encoded protein is CASSPDRAAYGYTF.

The table lists this clone with a count of one. This chain uses TRBV2 with TRBJ2-2; no clear D. Trimming left V 7 bases short and J 1 base short, with 10 bases between. Germline V gene data show CDR1 as SNHLY and CDR2 as FYNNEI. The CDR3 has 14 amino acids. CDR3 bases: TGTGCCAGCAAGCTAGAGCAGAACACCGGGGAGCTGTTTTTT. This encodes CASKLEQNTGELFF.

The rearrangement joins TRBV19 to TRBJ1-5; D gene uncertain. CDR1 is LNHDA and CDR2 is SQIVND in the germline V gene (reference sequence). Deletions cut 1 base from V and 1 base from J, with 14 bases between. CDR3 size: 17 residues. CDR3 amino acids: CASSIGSAQLSNQPQHF. CDR3 in DNA: TGTGCCAGTAGTATAGGTAGTGCACAGCTCAGCAATCAGCCCCAGCATTTT.

This clone was picked up one time. V and J are TRBV19 and TRBJ1-2; 9 bases line up with TRBD1. V lost 6 bases and J lost 10; bases outside the gene matches: 12. The germline V gene has CDR1 LNHDA and CDR2 SQIVND (reference sequence). This CDR3 is 14 amino acids long. The CDR3 sequence is CASRTRDRVKDYTF. Here the CDR3 DNA reads TGTGCCAGTAGAACGAGGGACAGGGTTAAGGACTACACCTTC.

The gene calls are TRBV9 and TRBJ1-1; D is perhaps TRBD1 (5 bases). The CDR3 consists of 14 residues. The germline V gene has CDR1 SGDLS and CDR2 YYNGEE. The ends were cut back, 2 bases at V and 5 bases at J, with 13 bases in the middle. Here the CDR3 reads CASSVGGMETEAFF. The CDR3 coding sequence is TGTGCCAGCAGCGTCGGGGGGATGGAAACTGAAGCTTTCTTT.